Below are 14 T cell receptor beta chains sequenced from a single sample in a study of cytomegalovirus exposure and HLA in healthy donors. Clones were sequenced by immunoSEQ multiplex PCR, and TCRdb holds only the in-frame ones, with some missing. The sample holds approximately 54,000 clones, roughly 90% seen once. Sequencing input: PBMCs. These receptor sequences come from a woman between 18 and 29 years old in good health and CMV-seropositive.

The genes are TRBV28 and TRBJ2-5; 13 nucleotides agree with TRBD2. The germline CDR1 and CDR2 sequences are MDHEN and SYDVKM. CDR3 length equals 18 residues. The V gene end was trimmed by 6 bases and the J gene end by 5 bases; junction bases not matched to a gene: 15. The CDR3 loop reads CASSSPPTSGGARETQYF. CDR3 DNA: TGTGCCAGCAGCAGCCCCCCCACTAGCGGGGGGGCCCGGGAGACCCAGTACTTC.

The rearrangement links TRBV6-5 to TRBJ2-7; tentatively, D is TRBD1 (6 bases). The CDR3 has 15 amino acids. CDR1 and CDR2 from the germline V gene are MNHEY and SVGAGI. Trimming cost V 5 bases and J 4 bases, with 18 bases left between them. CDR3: CASSNDRNPAYEQYF. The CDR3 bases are TGTGCCAGCAGTAATGACAGGAATCCTGCATACGAGCAGTACTTC.

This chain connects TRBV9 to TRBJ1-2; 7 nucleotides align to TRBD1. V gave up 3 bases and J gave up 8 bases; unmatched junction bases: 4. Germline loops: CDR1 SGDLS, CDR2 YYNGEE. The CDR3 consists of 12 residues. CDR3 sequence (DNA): TGTGCCAGCAGCGCCCAGGGGGGAGGCTACACCTTC. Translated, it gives CASSAQGGGYTF.

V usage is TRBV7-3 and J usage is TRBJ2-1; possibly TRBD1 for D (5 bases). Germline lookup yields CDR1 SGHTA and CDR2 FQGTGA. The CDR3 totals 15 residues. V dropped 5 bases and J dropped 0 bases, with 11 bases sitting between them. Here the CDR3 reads CASSTYRSSYNEQFF. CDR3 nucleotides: TGTGCCAGCAGCACCTACAGGAGCTCCTACAATGAGCAGTTCTTC.

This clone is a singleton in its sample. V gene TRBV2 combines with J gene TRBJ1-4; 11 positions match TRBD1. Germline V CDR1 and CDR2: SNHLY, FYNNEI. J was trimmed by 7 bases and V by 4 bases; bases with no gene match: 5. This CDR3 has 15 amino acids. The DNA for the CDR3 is TGTGCCAGCAGTGCAGGACAGGGGGCGAGTGAAAAACTGTTTTTT. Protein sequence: CASSAGQGASEKLFF. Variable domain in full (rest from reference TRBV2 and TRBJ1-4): EPEVTQTPSHQVTQMGQEVILRCVPISNHLYFYWYRQILGQKVEFLVSFYNNEISEKSEIFDDQFSVERPDGSNFTLKIRSTKLEDSAMYFCASSAGQGASEKLFFGSGTQLSVL.

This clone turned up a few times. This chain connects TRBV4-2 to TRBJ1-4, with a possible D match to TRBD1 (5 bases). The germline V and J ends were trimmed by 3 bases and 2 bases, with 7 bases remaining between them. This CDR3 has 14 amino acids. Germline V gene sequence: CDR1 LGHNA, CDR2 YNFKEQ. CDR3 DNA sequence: TGTGCCAGCAGCCAGGGGGGGACTAATGAAAAACTGTTTTTT. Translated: CASSQGGTNEKLFF.

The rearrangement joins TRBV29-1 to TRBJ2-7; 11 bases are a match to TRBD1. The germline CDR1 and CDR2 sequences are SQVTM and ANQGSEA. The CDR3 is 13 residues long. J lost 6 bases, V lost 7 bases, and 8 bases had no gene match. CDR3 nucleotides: TGCAGCGGAGCCGGGACAGGGGGAGCCGAGCAGTACTTC. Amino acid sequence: CSGAGTGGAEQYF.

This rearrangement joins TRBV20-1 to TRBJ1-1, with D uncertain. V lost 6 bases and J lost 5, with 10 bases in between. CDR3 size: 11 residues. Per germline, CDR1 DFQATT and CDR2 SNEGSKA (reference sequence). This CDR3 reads CSARSKTEAFF. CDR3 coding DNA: TGCAGTGCGAGGTCCAAGACTGAAGCTTTCTTT.

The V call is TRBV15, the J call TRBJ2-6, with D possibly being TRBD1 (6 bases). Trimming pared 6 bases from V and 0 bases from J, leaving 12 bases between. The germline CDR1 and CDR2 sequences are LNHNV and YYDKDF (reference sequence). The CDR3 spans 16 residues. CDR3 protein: CATSKDRRSGANVLTF. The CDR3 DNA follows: TGTGCCACCAGTAAGGACAGACGCTCTGGGGCCAACGTCCTGACTTTC. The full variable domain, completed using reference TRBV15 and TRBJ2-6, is DAMVIQNPRYQVTQFGKPVTLSCSQTLNHNVMYWYQQKSSQAPKLLFHYYDKDFNNEADTPDNFQSRRPNTSFCFLDIRSPGLGDTAMYLCATSKDRRSGANVLTFGAGSRLTVL.

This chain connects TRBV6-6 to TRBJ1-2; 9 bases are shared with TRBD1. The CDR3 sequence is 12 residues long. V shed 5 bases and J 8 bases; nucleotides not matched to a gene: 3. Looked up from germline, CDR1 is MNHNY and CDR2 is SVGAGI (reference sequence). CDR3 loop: CASSPGQGGYTF. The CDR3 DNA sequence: TGTGCCAGCAGTCCGGGACAGGGAGGCTACACCTTC.

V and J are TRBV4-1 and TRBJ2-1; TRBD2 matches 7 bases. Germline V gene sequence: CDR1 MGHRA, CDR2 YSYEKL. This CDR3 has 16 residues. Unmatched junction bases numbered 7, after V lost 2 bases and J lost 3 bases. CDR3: CASSQLAEASYNEQFF. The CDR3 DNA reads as TGCGCCAGCAGCCAACTAGCGGAGGCCAGCTACAATGAGCAGTTCTTC.

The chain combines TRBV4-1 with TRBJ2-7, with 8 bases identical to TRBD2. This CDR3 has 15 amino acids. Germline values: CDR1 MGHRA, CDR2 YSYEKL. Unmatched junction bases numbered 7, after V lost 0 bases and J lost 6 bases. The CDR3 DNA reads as TGCGCCAGCAGCCAAGAAGGAGCGGGGGTTCGCGAGCAGTACTTC. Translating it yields CASSQEGAGVREQYF.

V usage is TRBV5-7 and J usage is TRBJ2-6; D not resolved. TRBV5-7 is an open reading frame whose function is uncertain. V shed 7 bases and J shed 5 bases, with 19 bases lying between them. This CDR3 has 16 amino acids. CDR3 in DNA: TGTGCCAGCTGTTGGAGCGTACAAAGTCGGGCCAACGTCCTGACTTTC. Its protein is CASCWSVQSRANVLTF.

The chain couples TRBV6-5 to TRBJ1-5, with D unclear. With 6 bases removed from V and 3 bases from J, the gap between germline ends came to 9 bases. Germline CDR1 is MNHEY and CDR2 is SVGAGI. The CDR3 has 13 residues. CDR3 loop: CASSNAYNQPQHF. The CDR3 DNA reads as TGTGCCAGCAGCAACGCCTACAATCAGCCCCAGCATTTT.